What follows are 30 T cell receptor beta chains derived from one specimen sequenced in a study of blood T cells in healthy people across ages. A J-beta primer mix and a sample-barcoded 5' primer were used in a second PCR of about 7 to 12 cycles. MiXCR was run by TCRdb on the 5' RACE reads, yielding one entry per CDR3 protein. The sample has roughly 1.7 million distinct CDR3 sequences; almost 35% are singletons. Input material: blood. These TCRs come from a woman between 25 and 40 years old in good health.

This clonotype was picked up a small number of times. J is TRBJ2-1 and V is TRBV9; no definite D call. The V end lost 0 bases, the J end lost 6 bases, and 10 bases lay between the germline ends. This CDR3 comprises 14 residues. The germline CDR1 and CDR2 sequences are SGDLS and YYNGEE. CDR3 in amino acids: CASSVAHPVNEQFF. CDR3 nucleotides: TGTGCCAGCAGCGTAGCTCATCCGGTCAATGAGCAGTTCTTC.

This clonotype was seen only a few times. The chain is built from TRBV4-1 and TRBJ2-1, with TRBD2 matching over 10 bases. The CDR3 loop spans 16 amino acids. The V and J ends lost 2 bases and 7 bases, in that order; junction bases with no gene match: 8. Germline CDR1 MGHRA, CDR2 YSYEKL. The CDR3 sequence: CASSQLAGAWGNEQFF. Here the CDR3 DNA reads TGCGCCAGCAGCCAACTAGCGGGGGCCTGGGGGAATGAGCAGTTCTTC.

The genes are TRBV20-1 and TRBJ2-1, with TRBD2 matching 9 bases. After removal of 5 bases from V and 0 bases from J, the junction contained 11 bases not matched to a gene. The V gene's germline CDR1 is DFQATT and CDR2 SNEGSKA (reference sequence). The length of the CDR3 is 17 residues. The CDR3 sequence: CSALLWSGRSSYNEQFF. In DNA form, the CDR3 reads TGCAGTGCTCTCCTCTGGAGCGGGAGGAGCTCCTACAATGAGCAGTTCTTC.

The sample holds a few counts of this clonotype. The chain couples TRBV2 to TRBJ1-2; 12 positions agree with TRBD1. This CDR3 comprises 15 residues. CDR1 and CDR2 from the germline V gene are SNHLY and FYNNEI. The V gene end was trimmed by 5 bases and the J gene end by 4 bases; junction bases not matched to a gene: 5. CDR3 amino acids: CASSTGTGGSYGYTF. The CDR3 DNA reads TGTGCCAGCAGTACCGGGACAGGGGGCAGCTATGGCTACACCTTC. Drawing the rest from reference TRBV2 and TRBJ1-2, the complete variable domain is EPEVTQTPSHQVTQMGQEVILRCVPISNHLYFYWYRQILGQKVEFLVSFYNNEISEKSEIFDDQFSVERPDGSNFTLKIRSTKLEDSAMYFCASSTGTGGSYGYTFGSGTRLTVV.

V usage is TRBV28 and J usage is TRBJ2-7; D remains unclear. Germline lookup yields CDR1 MDHEN and CDR2 SYDVKM. The length of the CDR3 is 14 residues. The V gene lost 5 bases and the J gene lost 0 bases, with 11 bases spanning the gap. CDR3 DNA: TGTGCCAGCAGTACCCTGGGCCCCTCCTACGAGCAGTACTTC. Its translation: CASSTLGPSYEQYF.

This clonotype was counted only a few times. V is TRBV24-1 and J is TRBJ2-2; D is ambiguous. Trimming removed 5 bases from V and 5 bases from J, with 11 bases in between. The CDR3 totals 14 residues. Germline CDR1 and CDR2: KGHDR and SFDVKD. This CDR3 is CATSAKGSTGELFF. The CDR3 coding sequence is TGTGCCACCAGTGCAAAAGGTAGTACCGGGGAGCTGTTTTTT.

The gene calls are TRBV27 and TRBJ2-7, with a weak D call TRBD1 (6 bases). CDR3 length: 14 amino acids. V was pared by 0 bases and J by 6 bases, with 12 bases between. The germline gives CDR1 MNHEY, CDR2 SMNVEV (reference sequence). This chain's CDR3 is CASSLSRQVCEQYF. The CDR3 region has the DNA TGTGCCAGCAGTTTATCTCGACAGGTCTGCGAGCAGTACTTC.

This clonotype was counted many times. V usage is TRBV11-2 and J usage is TRBJ2-3; possible D gene TRBD2, 6 bases. The V and J ends lost 5 bases and 4 bases respectively, with 19 bases between them. This CDR3 region has 16 residues. Germline CDR1 is SGHAT and CDR2 is FQNNGV. The CDR3 DNA sequence: TGTGCCAGCAGCCACACGGGGATAGGGGAGGCAGATACGCAGTATTTT. Translating gives CASSHTGIGEADTQYF.

This sequence joins TRBV20-1 and TRBJ2-3, with 8 nucleotides matching TRBD1. The V and J ends lost 1 base and 3 bases, in that order; junction bases with no gene match: 12. Germline CDR1 DFQATT, CDR2 SNEGSKA (reference sequence). There are 17 residues in the CDR3. The chain's CDR3 is CSARALDRQGATDTQYF. The CDR3 nucleotides are TGCAGTGCTAGAGCCCTGGATCGGCAGGGGGCTACAGATACGCAGTATTTT.

In the case of this clonotype: Sequence at one end of the junction differs from germline and may be a read error. The chain couples TRBV7-2 to TRBJ1-4; a possible D gene is TRBD1 (5 bases). CDR3 length equals 14 residues. Germline CDR1 reads SGHTA; CDR2 reads FQGNSA. CDR3 sequence (DNA): TGTGCCAGCGGCTTAGACAGTTTACATGAAAAACTGTTTTTT. Translating gives CASGLDSLHEKLFF. Full variable domain (missing parts from reference TRBV7-2 and TRBJ1-4): GAGVSQSPSNKVTEKGKDVELRCDPISGHTALYWYRQSLGQGLEFLIYFQGNSAPDKSGLPSDRFSAERTGGSVSTLTIQRTQQEDSAVYLCASGLDSLHEKLFFGSGTQLSVL.

The rearrangement joins TRBV29-1 to TRBJ1-1; maybe TRBD1 (6 bases). This CDR3 has 15 residues. Deletions cut 4 bases from V and 0 bases from J, with 15 bases between. Per the germline V gene, CDR1 is SQVTM and CDR2 is ANQGSEA. CDR3 sequence: CSVGGGRTMNTEAFF. In nucleotides, the CDR3 is TGCAGCGTTGGGGGGGGCAGGACCATGAACACTGAAGCTTTCTTT.

The chain has TRBV7-9 and TRBJ2-3; 11 bases fit TRBD2. Germline V gene data show CDR1 as SEHNR and CDR2 as FQNEAQ (reference sequence). This CDR3 has 18 residues. The junction had 10 bases not matched to a gene; V was cut back by 2 bases and J by 3 bases. CDR3 nucleotide sequence: TGTGCCAGCAGCTTACCCTTTCGACTAGCGGGATCTACAGATACGCAGTATTTT. It codes for CASSLPFRLAGSTDTQYF.

This clonotype was counted between two and nine times. The CDR3 loop is CSGRFSYEQYF. The CDR3 nucleotides are TGCAGTGGGAGGTTCTCCTACGAGCAGTACTTC. The V and J genes are TRBV20-1 and TRBJ2-7; a weak D match, TRBD2 (5 bases). There are 11 residues in the CDR3. Germline CDR1 and CDR2: DFQATT and SNEGSKA (reference sequence). V shed 7 bases and J shed 0 bases, with 7 bases lying between them.

This clonotype was found a few times. This chain uses TRBV7-6 with TRBJ2-1; 10 bases line up with TRBD2. This CDR3 has 15 amino acids. Germline CDR1 is SGHVS and CDR2 is FNYEAQ. The J segment lost 5 bases and the V segment lost 5 bases, leaving 6 bases of the junction unmatched. This chain's CDR3 is CASSGSGRANNEQFF. DNA for the CDR3: TGTGCCAGCAGCGGCAGCGGGAGGGCAAACAATGAGCAGTTCTTC.

The rearrangement links TRBV6-2 or TRBV6-3 to TRBJ1-2, with D hard to call. CDR1 and CDR2 (germline): MNHEY, SVGEGT. The ends were cut back, 7 bases at V and 4 bases at J, with 19 bases in the middle. The CDR3 has 15 residues. This chain's CDR3 is CASTTPPGRLYGYTF. The CDR3 DNA is TGTGCCAGCACCACCCCACCGGGGAGGCTCTATGGCTACACCTTC.

The V and J genes are TRBV20-1 and TRBJ2-4; D is perhaps TRBD2 (5 bases). The V gene lost 6 bases and the J gene lost 11 bases, with 20 bases spanning the gap. This CDR3 region has 13 residues. The germline gives CDR1 DFQATT, CDR2 SNEGSKA (reference sequence). The CDR3 is CSAPDPLRVFQYF. CDR3 sequence (DNA): TGCAGTGCGCCGGACCCACTGAGGGTCTTTCAGTACTTC.

This clonotype was found a few times. This rearrangement joins TRBV6-5 to TRBJ1-5; tentatively, D is TRBD1 (6 bases). V lost 7 bases, J lost 1 base, and 11 bases lay in between. Germline-derived CDR1 and CDR2 are MNHEY and SVGAGI. The CDR3 has 14 residues. The CDR3 here is CASKTGLSNQPQHF. The CDR3 DNA reads as TGTGCCAGCAAAACAGGGTTGAGCAATCAGCCCCAGCATTTT.

This clonotype was detected ten times or more. The chain uses TRBV6-2 or TRBV6-3 and TRBJ2-7; D is undetermined. The CDR3 is 15 residues long. Trimming stripped 6 bases from V and 2 bases from J, with 17 bases between. Looked up from germline, CDR1 is MNHEY and CDR2 is SVGEGT. CDR3 DNA sequence: TGTGCCAGCAGCTACCCGGACCCAGGAACCTACGAGCAGTACTTC. Protein product: CASSYPDPGTYEQYF.

The chain is built from TRBV28 and TRBJ2-3, with 7 bases identical to TRBD2. This CDR3 contains 14 residues. Germline V gene data show CDR1 as MDHEN and CDR2 as SYDVKM. The V gene end was trimmed by 5 bases and the J gene end by 10 bases; junction bases not matched to a gene: 12. This chain's CDR3 is CASSPSGTGRAQYF. CDR3 nucleotide sequence: TGTGCCAGCAGTCCCAGCGGGACCGGACGTGCGCAGTATTTT.

This clonotype has ten or more counts. At one of its ends the junction is not consistent with the germline gene, which may arise from a read error. This chain joins TRBV7-7 and TRBJ2-5; D gene uncertain. The CDR3 is 13 amino acids. The germline CDR1 and CDR2 sequences are SSHAT and FNYEAQ (reference sequence). This chain's CDR3 is CASSLGGLETQYF. CDR3 nucleotide sequence: TGTGCCAGCAGTTTAGGTGGTTTGGAGACCCAGTACTTC.

The J gene is TRBJ2-7, the V gene TRBV20-1; D is undetermined. Trimming removed 1 base from V and 2 bases from J, with 9 bases in between. The CDR3 totals 13 residues. From germline, CDR1 is DFQATT and CDR2 SNEGSKA (reference sequence). For the CDR3, the DNA is TGCAGTGCTAGAGGGTCCCGTGCCTACGAGCAGTACTTC. Translation: CSARGSRAYEQYF.

This clonotype was observed at least ten times. The chain couples TRBV12-3 or TRBV12-4 to TRBJ1-5, with D unresolved. Between the trimmed V and J ends, which lost 0 bases and 7 bases, there was a span of 10 bases. The CDR3 is made up of 14 amino acids. The CDR3 here is CASSLAAGGQPQHF. CDR3 nucleotides: TGTGCCAGCAGTTTAGCGGCGGGCGGGCAGCCCCAGCATTTT.

This clonotype came up a few times. The rearrangement links TRBV6-4 to TRBJ2-3; 8 positions agree with TRBD1. This CDR3 is built from 15 residues. Germline assignment: CDR1 MRHNA and CDR2 SNTAGT. The trim removed 6 bases at V and 3 bases at J, leaving 8 bases unmatched. CDR3 in DNA: TGTGCCAGCAGCCCGTACAGGGGGGATACAGATACGCAGTATTTT. Its protein is CASSPYRGDTDTQYF.

This clonotype was counted only a few times. J is TRBJ2-4 and V is TRBV4-1; 8 nucleotides match TRBD1. The J call may be wrong; the DNA end is better matched by TRBJ2-7. The CDR3 extends over 19 amino acids. In germline, CDR1 is MGHRA, CDR2 YSYEKL. CDR3 sequence: CASSQESGDRSLLAYEQYF. The CDR3 nucleotides read TGCGCCAGCAGCCAAGAATCCGGGGACAGGTCGTTACTAGCCTACGAGCAGTACTTC.

This clonotype was picked up one time. Possible read error: a much larger clone is one base away. This chain links TRBV20-1 with TRBJ2-5; D is perhaps TRBD1 or TRBD2 (5 bases each). CDR1 and CDR2 from the germline V gene are DFQATT and SNEGSKA (reference sequence). The CDR3 covers 11 residues. V was pared by 7 bases and J by 11 bases, with 17 bases between. Here the CDR3 reads CSGPPLGEQYF. The CDR3 nucleotides read TGCAGTGGACCTCCCCTGGGGGAGCAGTACTTC.

About this clonotype itself: A much more abundant neighbour one base away suggests this may be a read error. The V gene is TRBV20-1, the J gene TRBJ2-5, with D perhaps matching TRBD2 (7 bases). The closer fit of TRBJ2-7 to the DNA end suggests the J call may be wrong. This CDR3 region has 12 residues. Germline loops: CDR1 DFQATT, CDR2 SNEGSKA (reference sequence). The CDR3 nucleotides read TGCAGTGCCACGGGGGGCAACTACGAGCAGTACTTC. Protein sequence: CSATGGNYEQYF.

The chain recombines TRBV11-2 with TRBJ2-3; TRBD2 agrees at 14 bases. Germline V gene sequence: CDR1 SGHAT, CDR2 FQNNGV. The CDR3 is 17 amino acids. J gave up 2 bases and V 2 bases, and 3 bases lay outside the gene matches. Here the CDR3 reads CASSLRGLAGDTDTQYF. The CDR3 DNA follows: TGTGCCAGCAGCTTAAGGGGACTAGCGGGAGACACAGATACGCAGTATTTT.

This clonotype was seen a few times. The rearrangement links TRBV7-2 to TRBJ1-5; D may be TRBD1 (5 bases). The V end was cut by 1 base, the J end by 4 bases, with 11 bases between. The CDR3 has 15 residues. Germline V gives CDR1 SGHTA, CDR2 FQGNSA. CDR3 bases: TGTGCCAGCAGCTTAGATGGCAGGGAGAATCAGCCCCAGCATTTT. This encodes CASSLDGRENQPQHF.

The chain joins TRBV3-1 to TRBJ2-7, with 10 bases matching TRBD2. This CDR3 comprises 15 residues. CDR1 and CDR2 (germline): LGHDT, YNNKEL (reference sequence). The ends lost 4 bases at V and 5 bases at J; junction bases unmatched: 8. The CDR3 region has the DNA TGTGCCAGCAGCCTGCTAGCGGGGGACGTGAACGAGCAGTACTTC. Encoded protein: CASSLLAGDVNEQYF.

The V call is TRBV28, the J call TRBJ2-5; TRBD1 agrees at 8 bases. Germline V gene sequence: CDR1 MDHEN, CDR2 SYDVKM. This CDR3 is 17 amino acids long. Losses at the gene ends were 3 bases for V and 2 bases for J; bases not matched to a gene: 11. CDR3 in amino acids: CASSLGATGALQETQYF. CDR3 DNA: TGTGCCAGCAGTTTGGGTGCGACAGGGGCCCTACAAGAGACCCAGTACTTC. Drawing the rest from reference TRBV28 and TRBJ2-5, the complete variable domain is DVKVTQSSRYLVKRTGEKVFLECVQDMDHENMFWYRQDPGLGLRLIYFSYDVKMKEKGDIPEGYSVSREKKERFSLILESASTNQTSMYLCASSLGATGALQETQYFGPGTRLLVL.